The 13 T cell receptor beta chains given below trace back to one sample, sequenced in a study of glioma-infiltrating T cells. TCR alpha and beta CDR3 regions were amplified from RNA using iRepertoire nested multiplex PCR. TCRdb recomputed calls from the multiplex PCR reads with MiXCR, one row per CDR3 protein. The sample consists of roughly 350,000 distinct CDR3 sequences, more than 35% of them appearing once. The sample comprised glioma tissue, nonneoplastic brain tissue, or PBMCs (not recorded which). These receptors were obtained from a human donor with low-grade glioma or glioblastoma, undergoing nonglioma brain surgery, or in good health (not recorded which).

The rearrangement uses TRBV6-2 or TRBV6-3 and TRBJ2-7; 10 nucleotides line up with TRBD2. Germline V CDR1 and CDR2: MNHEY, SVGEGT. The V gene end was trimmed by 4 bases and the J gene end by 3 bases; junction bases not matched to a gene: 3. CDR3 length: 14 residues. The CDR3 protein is CASSSPSGGYEQYF. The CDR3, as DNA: TGTGCCAGCAGTTCCCCTAGCGGGGGCTACGAGCAGTACTTC.

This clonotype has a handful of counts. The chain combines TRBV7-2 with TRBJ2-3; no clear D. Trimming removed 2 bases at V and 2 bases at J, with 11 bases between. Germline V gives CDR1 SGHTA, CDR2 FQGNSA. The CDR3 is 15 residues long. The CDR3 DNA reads TGTGCCAGCAGCTTATTGTGGTTAAACACAGATACGCAGTATTTT. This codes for CASSLLWLNTDTQYF. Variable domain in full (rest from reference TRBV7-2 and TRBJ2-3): GAGVSQSPSNKVTEKGKDVELRCDPISGHTALYWYRQSLGQGLEFLIYFQGNSAPDKSGLPSDRFSAERTGGSVSTLTIQRTQQEDSAVYLCASSLLWLNTDTQYFGPGTRLTVL.

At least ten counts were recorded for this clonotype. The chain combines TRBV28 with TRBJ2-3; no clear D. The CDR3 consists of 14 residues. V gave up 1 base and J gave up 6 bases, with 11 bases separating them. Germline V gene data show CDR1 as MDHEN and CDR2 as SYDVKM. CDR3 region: CASSLSSVSDTQYF. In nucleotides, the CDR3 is TGTGCCAGCAGTTTATCATCCGTCAGTGATACGCAGTATTTT.

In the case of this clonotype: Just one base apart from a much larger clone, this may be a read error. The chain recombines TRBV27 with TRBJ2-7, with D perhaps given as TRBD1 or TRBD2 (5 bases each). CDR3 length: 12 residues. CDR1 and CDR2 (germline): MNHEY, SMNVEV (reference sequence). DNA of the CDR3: TGTGACAGCAGTTTTGGGGGAAGCGAGCAGTACTTC. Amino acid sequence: CDSSFGGSEQYF.

CDR3 nucleotides: TGTGCCAGCAGTTACTCGAACAGGGGGGATTCACCCCTCCACTTT. Its translation: CASSYSNRGDSPLHF. The chain couples TRBV6-6 to TRBJ1-6; the match to TRBD1 covers 8 bases. V shed 0 bases and J 8 bases; nucleotides not matched to a gene: 3. Germline loops: CDR1 MNHNY, CDR2 SVGAGI (reference sequence). The CDR3 contains 15 residues.

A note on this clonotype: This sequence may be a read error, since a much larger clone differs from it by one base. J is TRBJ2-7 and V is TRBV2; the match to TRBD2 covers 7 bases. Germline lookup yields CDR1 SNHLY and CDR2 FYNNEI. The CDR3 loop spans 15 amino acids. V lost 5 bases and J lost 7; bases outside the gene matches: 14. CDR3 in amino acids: CASSLSGVTYNEQYF. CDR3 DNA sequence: TGTGCCAGCAGTCTAAGCGGGGTTACCTACAATGAGCAGTACTTC.

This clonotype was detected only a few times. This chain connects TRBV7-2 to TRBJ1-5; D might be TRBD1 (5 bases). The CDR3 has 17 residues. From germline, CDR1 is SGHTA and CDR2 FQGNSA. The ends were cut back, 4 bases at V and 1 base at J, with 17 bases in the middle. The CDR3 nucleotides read TGTGCCAGCAGCTCGCCGGGACTCCGGTTGAGCAATCAGCCCCAGCATTTT. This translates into CASSSPGLRLSNQPQHF.

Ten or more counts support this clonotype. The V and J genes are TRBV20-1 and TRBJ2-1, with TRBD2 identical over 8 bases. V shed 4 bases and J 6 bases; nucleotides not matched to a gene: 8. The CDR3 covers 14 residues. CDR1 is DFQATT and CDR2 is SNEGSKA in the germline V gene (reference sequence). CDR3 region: CSANGLAWANEQFF. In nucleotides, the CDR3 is TGCAGTGCTAATGGACTAGCTTGGGCCAATGAGCAGTTCTTC.

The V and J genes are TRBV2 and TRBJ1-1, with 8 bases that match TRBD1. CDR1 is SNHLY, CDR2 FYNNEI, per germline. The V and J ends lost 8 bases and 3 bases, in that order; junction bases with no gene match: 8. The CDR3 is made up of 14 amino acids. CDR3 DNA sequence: TGTGCCAGCGGGGAAAGACAGGGGTACACTGAAGCTTTCTTT. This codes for CASGERQGYTEAFF.

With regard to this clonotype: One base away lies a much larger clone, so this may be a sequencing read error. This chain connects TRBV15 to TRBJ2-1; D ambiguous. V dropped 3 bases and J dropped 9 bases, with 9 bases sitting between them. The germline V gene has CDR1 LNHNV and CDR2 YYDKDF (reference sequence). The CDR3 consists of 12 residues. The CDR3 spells CATSSVESEQFF. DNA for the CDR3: TGTGCCACCAGCAGTGTTGAGAGTGAGCAGTTCTTC.

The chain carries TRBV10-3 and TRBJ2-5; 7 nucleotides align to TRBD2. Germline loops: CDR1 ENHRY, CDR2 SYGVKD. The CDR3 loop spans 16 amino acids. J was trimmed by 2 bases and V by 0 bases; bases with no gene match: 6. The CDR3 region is CAISESPAGLQETQYF. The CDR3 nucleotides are TGTGCCATCAGTGAGTCCCCAGCGGGACTTCAAGAGACCCAGTACTTC.

Written as DNA, the CDR3 is TGCAGTGCACACCAGGGTGCATACAATGAGCAGTTCTTC. This codes for CSAHQGAYNEQFF. This sequence joins TRBV20-1 and TRBJ2-1, with D perhaps TRBD1 (5 bases). The CDR3 runs 13 residues. The germline V gene has CDR1 DFQATT and CDR2 SNEGSKA (reference sequence). Trimming took off 6 bases at V and 4 bases at J, with 13 bases between the two ends.

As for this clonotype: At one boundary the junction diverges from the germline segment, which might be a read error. In DNA, the CDR3 is TGCGCCAGCAGCGCCACGGACTCTGGGGCCAACGTCATGACTTTC. It is translated as CASSATDSGANVMTF. This chain joins TRBV5-1 and TRBJ2-6; D may correspond to TRBD1 or TRBD2 (5 bases each). This CDR3 has 15 amino acids. Germline CDR1 is SGHRS and CDR2 is YFSETQ.